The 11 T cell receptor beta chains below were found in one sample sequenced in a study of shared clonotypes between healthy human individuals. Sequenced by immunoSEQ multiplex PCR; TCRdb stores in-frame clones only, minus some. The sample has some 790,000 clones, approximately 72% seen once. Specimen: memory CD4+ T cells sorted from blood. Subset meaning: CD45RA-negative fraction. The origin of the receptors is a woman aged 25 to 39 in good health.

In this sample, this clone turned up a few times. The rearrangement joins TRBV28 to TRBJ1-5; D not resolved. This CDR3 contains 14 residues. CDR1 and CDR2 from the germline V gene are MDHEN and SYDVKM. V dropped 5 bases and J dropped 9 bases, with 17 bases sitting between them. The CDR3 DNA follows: TGTGCCAGCAGTCGCCCTTCGACCGGTCCGCCCCAGCATTTT. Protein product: CASSRPSTGPPQHF.

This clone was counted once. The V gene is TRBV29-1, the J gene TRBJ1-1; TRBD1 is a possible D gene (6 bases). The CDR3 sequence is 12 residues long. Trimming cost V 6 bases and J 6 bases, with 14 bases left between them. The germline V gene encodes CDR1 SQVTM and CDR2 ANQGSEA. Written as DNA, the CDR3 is TGCAGCGTGAGTCCAGGGGCCCCTGAAGCTTTCTTT. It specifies CSVSPGAPEAFF. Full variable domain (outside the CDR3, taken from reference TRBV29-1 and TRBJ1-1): SAVISQKPSRDICQRGTSLTIQCQVDSQVTMMFWYRQQPGQSLTLIATANQGSEATYESGFVIDKFPISRPNLTFSTLTVSNMSPEDSSIYLCSVSPGAPEAFFGQGTRLTVV.

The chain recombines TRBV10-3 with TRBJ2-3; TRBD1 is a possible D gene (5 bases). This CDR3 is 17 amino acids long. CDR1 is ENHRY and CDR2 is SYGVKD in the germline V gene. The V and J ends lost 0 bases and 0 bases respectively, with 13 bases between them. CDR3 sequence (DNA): TGTGCCATCAGTGAGTCTGCGAGTGGGGCTAGCACAGATACGCAGTATTTT. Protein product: CAISESASGASTDTQYF.

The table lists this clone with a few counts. This chain's CDR3 is CASSSAEGEQYF. Here the CDR3 DNA reads TGTGCCAGCAGTTCCGCAGAGGGTGAGCAGTACTTC. This rearrangement joins TRBV6-5 to TRBJ2-7, with D perhaps TRBD2 (5 bases). The CDR3 contains 12 residues. Trimming stripped 4 bases from V and 7 bases from J, with 11 bases between. Germline CDR1 MNHEY, CDR2 SVGAGI.

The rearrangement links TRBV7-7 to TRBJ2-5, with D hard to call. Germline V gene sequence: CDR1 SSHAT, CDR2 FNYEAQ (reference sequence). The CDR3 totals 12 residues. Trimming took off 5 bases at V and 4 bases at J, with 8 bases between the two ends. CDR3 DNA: TGTGCCAGCAGCCCCGACATAGAGACCCAGTACTTC. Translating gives CASSPDIETQYF.

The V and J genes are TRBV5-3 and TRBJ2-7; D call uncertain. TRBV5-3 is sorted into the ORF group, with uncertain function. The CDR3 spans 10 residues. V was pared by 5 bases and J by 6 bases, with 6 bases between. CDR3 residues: CARRPPEQYF. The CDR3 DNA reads TGTGCCAGAAGACCCCCCGAGCAGTACTTC.

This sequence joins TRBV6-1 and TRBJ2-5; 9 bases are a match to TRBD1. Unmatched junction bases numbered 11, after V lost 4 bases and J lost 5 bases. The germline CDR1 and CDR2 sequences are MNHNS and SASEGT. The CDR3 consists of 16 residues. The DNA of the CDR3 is TGTGCCAGCAGTGGAGCGCACGGACAGGGGTTGGAGACCCAGTACTTC. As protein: CASSGAHGQGLETQYF.

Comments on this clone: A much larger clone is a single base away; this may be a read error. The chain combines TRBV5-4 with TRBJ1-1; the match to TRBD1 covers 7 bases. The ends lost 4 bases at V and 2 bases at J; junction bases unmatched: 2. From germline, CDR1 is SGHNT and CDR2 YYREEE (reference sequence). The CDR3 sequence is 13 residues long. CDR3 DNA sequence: TGTGCCAGCAGCCGACAGGGCAACACTGAAGCTTTCTTT. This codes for CASSRQGNTEAFF.

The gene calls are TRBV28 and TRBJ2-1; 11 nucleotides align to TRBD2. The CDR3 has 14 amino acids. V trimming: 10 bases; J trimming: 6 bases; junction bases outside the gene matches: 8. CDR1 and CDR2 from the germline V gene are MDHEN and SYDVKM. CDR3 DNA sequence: TGTGCCACCGTAGAGGGACTAGCGGCCAATGAGCAGTTCTTC. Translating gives CATVEGLAANEQFF.

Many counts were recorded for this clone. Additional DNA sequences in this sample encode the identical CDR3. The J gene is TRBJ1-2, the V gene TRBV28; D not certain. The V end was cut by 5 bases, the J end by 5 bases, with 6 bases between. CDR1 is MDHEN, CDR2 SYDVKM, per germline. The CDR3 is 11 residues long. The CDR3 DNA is TGTGCCAGCAGTCTTAATTATGGCTACACCTTC. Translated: CASSLNYGYTF.

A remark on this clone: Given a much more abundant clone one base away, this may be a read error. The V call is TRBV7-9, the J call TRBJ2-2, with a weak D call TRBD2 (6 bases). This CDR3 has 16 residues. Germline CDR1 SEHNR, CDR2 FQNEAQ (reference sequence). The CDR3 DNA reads TGTGCCAGCAGCCGTACCGGGAGCGCGAACACCGGAGAGCTGTTTTTT. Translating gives CASSRTGSANTGELFF.